This TCR beta chain was captured by sequencing in a study of cytomegalovirus exposure and HLA in healthy donors. Overall study findings and caveats: Within the data, a cluster of highly shared sequence variants was likely a sequencing artifact. Among TCR beta chains of equal frequency, HLA-associated ones were more clonally expanded in a later analysis.

Germline V gene lookup returns CDR1 MNHEY and CDR2 SVGAGI. Trimming pared 2 bases from V and 2 bases from J, leaving 12 bases between. This CDR3 region has 15 residues. PCR used 60 Vbeta primers and 13 Jbeta primers. Only in-frame clones appear in the TCRdb table, and some are missing; sequencing was by immunoSEQ multiplex PCR. The table shows roughly 100,000 clones, with around 80% occurring only once. On this clone: What it binds is not known.

Sequenced: PBMCs. The receptor was derived from a woman aged 40 to 50 in good health and CMV-seronegative. The chain recombines TRBV6-5 with TRBJ1-2; no firm D call. CDR3 DNA sequence: TGTGCCAGCAGTTACGACGGGGAGCGCAACTATGGCTACACCTTC. Its protein is CASSYDGERNYGYTF.